This T cell receptor (beta chain) came from a study of blood T cell repertoires in COVID-19. Study at large: Donors in the United States, Italy and Spain gave samples during acute or convalescent COVID-19. T cells, B-cell-depleted T cells, or PBMCs supplied cDNA or gDNA.

Source study methods: Estimation of nucleated cell counts relied on the amplification of reference gene primers. The data were produced by immunoSEQ multiplex PCR, yet TCRdb's version contains in-frame clones alone and is incomplete. V and J calls and clone size are as listed in that table; D and trimming were resolved from the DNA. The table has 90,000 to 120,000 clones, around four fifths seen once; the top ten hold about 5%. The germline V gene encodes CDR1 MGHDK and CDR2 SYGVNS. V shed 7 bases, J shed 4 bases, and the junction held 9 bases outside the gene matches. This CDR3 has 15 residues. The sequencing sample was made of peripheral blood. This chain uses TRBV25-1 with TRBJ1-1; TRBD1 matches 10 bases. This receptor was identified in a man aged 60 to 75 with acute or convalescent COVID-19. This chain's CDR3 is CASNRPGQGSTEAFF. DNA of the CDR3: TGTGCCAGCAACCGTCCGGGACAGGGGTCCACTGAAGCTTTCTTT.